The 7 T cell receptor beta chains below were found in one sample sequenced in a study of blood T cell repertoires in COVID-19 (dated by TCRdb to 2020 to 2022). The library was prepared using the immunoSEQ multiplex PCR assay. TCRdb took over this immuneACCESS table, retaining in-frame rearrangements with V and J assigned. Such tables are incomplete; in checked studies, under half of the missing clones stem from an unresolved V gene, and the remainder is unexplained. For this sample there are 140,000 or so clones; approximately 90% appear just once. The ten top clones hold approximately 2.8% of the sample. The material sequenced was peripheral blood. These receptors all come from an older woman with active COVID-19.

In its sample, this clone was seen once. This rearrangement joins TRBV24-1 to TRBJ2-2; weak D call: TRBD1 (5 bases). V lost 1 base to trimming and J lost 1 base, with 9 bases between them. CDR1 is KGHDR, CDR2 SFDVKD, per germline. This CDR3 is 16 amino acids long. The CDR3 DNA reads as TGTGCCACCAGTGATTTTGGCAGGGAGAACACCGGGGAGCTGTTTTTT. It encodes CATSDFGRENTGELFF.

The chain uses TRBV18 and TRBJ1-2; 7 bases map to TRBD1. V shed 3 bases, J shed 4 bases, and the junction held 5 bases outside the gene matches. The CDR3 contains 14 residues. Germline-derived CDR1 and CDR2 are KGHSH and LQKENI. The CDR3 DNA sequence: TGTGCCAGCTCACCGGGGACAGATTTCTATGGCTACACCTTC. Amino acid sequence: CASSPGTDFYGYTF.

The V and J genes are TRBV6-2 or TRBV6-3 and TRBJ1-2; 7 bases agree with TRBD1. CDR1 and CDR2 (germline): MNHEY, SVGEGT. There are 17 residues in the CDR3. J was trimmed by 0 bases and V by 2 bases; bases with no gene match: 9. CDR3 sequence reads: CASSYPGQRRANYGYTF. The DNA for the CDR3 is TGTGCCAGCAGTTACCCGGGACAGCGTAGAGCTAACTATGGCTACACCTTC.

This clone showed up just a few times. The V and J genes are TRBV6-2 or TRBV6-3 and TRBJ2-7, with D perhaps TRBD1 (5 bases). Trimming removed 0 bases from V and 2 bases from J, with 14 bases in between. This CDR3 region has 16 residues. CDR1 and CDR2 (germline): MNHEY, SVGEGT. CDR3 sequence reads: CASSYSIQGFAYEQYF. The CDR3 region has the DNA TGTGCCAGCAGTTACTCAATCCAGGGATTTGCCTACGAGCAGTACTTC.

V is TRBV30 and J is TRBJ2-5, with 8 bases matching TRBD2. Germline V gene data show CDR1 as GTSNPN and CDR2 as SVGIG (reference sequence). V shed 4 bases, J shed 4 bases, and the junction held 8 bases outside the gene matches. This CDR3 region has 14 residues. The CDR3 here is CAWTRGLAGETQYF. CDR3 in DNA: TGTGCCTGGACCCGGGGGCTAGCGGGAGAGACCCAGTACTTC.

In DNA, the CDR3 is TGTGCCACCAGGGAGGGACAGGGCTACAATGAGCAGTTCTTC. It encodes CATREGQGYNEQFF. This chain joins TRBV28 and TRBJ2-1, with 9 bases matching TRBD1. V shed 10 bases and J 3 bases; nucleotides not matched to a gene: 7. Germline CDR1 MDHEN, CDR2 SYDVKM. The CDR3 covers 14 residues.

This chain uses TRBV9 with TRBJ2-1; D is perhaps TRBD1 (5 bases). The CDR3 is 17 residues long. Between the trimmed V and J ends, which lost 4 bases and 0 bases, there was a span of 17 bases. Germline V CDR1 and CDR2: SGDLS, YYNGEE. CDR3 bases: TGTGCCAGCAGCCCCGTGCCAGGGCCAAGCTCCTACAATGAGCAGTTCTTC. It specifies CASSPVPGPSSYNEQFF.